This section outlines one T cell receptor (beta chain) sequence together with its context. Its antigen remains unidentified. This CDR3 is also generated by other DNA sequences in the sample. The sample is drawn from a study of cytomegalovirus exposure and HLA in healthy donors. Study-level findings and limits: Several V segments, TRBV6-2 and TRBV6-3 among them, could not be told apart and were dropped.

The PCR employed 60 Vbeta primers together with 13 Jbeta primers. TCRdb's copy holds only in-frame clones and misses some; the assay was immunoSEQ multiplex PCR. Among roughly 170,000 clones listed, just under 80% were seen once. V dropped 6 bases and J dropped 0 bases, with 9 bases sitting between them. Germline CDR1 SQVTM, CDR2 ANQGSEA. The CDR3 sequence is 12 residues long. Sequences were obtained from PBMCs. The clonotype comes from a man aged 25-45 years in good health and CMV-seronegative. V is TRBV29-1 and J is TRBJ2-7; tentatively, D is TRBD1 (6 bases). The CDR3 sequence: CSVGQSSYEQYF. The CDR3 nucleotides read TGCAGCGTAGGACAGAGCTCCTACGAGCAGTACTTC.